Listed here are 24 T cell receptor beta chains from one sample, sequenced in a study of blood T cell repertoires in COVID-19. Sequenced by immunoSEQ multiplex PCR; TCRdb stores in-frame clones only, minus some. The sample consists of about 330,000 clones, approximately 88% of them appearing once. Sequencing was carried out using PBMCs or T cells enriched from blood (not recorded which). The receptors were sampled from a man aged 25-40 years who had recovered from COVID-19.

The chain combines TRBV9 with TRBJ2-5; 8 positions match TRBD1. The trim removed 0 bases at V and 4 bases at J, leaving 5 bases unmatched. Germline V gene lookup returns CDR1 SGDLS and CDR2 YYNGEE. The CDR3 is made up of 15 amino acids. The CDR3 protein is CASSVGQGAGETQYF. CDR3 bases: TGTGCCAGCAGCGTAGGGCAGGGGGCAGGAGAGACCCAGTACTTC.

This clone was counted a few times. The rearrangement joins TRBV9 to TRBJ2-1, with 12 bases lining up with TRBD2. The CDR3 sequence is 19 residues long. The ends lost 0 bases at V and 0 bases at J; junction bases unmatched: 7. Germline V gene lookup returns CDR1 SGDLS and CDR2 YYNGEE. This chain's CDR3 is CASSVVGLAGGTSYNEQFF. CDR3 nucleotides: TGTGCCAGCAGCGTAGTCGGCCTAGCGGGGGGGACCTCCTACAATGAGCAGTTCTTC.

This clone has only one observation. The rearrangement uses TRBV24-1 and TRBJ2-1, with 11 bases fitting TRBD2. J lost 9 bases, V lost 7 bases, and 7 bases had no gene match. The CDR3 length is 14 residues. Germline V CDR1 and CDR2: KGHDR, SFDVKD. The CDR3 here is CATRGSGGAGEQFF. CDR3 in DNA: TGTGCCACCAGGGGTAGCGGGGGGGCAGGTGAGCAGTTCTTC.

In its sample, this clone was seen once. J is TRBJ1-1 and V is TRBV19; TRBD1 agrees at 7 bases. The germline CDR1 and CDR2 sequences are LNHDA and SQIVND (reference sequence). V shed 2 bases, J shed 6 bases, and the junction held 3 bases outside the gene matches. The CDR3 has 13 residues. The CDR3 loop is CASSIRGQPEAFF. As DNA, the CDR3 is TGTGCCAGTAGTATACGGGGACAGCCTGAAGCTTTCTTT.

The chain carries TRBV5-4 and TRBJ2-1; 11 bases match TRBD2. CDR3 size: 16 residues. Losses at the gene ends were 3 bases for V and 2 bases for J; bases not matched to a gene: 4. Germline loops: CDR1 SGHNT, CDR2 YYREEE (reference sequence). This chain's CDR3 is CASSSGLAVTYNEQFF. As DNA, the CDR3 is TGTGCCAGCAGCTCGGGACTAGCGGTCACCTACAATGAGCAGTTCTTC.

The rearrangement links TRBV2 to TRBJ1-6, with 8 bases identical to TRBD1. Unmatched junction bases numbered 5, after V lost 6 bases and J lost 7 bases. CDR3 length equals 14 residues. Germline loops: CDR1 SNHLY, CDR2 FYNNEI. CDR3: CASRVDRVNSPLHF. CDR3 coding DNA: TGTGCCAGCAGGGTGGACAGGGTAAATTCACCCCTCCACTTT.

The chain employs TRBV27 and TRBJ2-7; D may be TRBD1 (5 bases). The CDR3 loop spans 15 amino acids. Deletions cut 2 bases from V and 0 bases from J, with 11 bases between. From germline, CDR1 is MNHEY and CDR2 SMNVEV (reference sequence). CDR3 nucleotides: TGTGCCAGCAGTTTAGACAGCCTCCTCTCCTACGAGCAGTACTTC. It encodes CASSLDSLLSYEQYF.

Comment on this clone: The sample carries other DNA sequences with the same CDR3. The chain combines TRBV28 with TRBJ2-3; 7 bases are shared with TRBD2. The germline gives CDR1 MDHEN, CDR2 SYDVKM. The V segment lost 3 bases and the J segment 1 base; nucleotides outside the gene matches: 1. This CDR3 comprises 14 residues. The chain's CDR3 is CASSFLAGTDTQYF. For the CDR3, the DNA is TGTGCCAGCAGTTTCCTAGCGGGCACAGATACGCAGTATTTT.

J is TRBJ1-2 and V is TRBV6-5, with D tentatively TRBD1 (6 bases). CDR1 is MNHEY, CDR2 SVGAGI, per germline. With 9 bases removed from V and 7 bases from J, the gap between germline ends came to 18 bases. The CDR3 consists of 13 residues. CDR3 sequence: CASLAGAQGGYTF. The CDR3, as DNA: TGTGCCAGTTTGGCAGGGGCCCAAGGTGGCTACACCTTC.

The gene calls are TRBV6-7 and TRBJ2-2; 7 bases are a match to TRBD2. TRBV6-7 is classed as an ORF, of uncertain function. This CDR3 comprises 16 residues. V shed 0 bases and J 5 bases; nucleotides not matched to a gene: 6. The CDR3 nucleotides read TGTGCCAGCAGTTACTCGAAGCGGGGCTGGACCGGGGAGCTGTTTTTT. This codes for CASSYSKRGWTGELFF.

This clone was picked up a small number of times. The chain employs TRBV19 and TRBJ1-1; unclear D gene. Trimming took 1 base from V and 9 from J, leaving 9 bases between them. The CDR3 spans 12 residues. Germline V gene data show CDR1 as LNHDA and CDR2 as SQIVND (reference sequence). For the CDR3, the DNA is TGTGCCAGTAGTATAGTTGGAGACCAAGCTTTCTTT. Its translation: CASSIVGDQAFF.

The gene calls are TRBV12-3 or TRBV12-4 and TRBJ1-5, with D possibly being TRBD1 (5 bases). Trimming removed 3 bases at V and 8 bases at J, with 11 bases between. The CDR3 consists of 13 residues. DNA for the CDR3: TGTGCCAGCAGTTTGGAGGGCAGGGAGCCCCAGCATTTT. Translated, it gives CASSLEGREPQHF.

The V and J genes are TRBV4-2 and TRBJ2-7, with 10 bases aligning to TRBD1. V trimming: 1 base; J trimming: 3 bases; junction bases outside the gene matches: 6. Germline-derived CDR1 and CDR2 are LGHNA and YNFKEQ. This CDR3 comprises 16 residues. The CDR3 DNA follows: TGTGCCAGCAGCCAAGGGGCGGGACAGGGGTTCTACGAGCAGTACTTC. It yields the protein CASSQGAGQGFYEQYF.

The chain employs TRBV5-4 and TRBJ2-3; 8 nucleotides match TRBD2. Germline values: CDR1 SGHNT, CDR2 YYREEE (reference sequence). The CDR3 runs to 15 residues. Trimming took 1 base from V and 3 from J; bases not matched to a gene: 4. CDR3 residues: CASSLSGGVTDTQYF. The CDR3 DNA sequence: TGTGCCAGCAGCTTGTCCGGGGGGGTAACAGATACGCAGTATTTT.

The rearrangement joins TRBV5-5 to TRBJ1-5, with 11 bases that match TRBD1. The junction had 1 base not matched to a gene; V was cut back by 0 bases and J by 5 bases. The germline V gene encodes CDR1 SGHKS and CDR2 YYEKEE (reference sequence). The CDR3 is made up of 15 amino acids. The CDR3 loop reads CASSLGTGGHQPQHF. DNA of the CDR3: TGTGCCAGCAGCTTGGGGACAGGGGGCCATCAGCCCCAGCATTTT.

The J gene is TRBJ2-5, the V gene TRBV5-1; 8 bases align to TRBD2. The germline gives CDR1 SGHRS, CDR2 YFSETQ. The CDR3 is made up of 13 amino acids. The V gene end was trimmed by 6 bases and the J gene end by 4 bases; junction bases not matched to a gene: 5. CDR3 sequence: CASTTSGRETQYF. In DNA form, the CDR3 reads TGCGCCAGCACTACTAGCGGCCGAGAGACCCAGTACTTC.

This chain's CDR3 is CASSPGTSDEDTQYF. CDR3 sequence (DNA): TGTGCCAGCAGCCCGGGGACTAGCGATGAAGATACGCAGTATTTT. The chain recombines TRBV3-1 (or the pseudogene TRBV3-2) with TRBJ2-3; 10 bases align to TRBD2. Trimming cost V 4 bases and J 5 bases; bases outside gene matches: 6. Germline V gene sequence: CDR1 LGHDT, CDR2 YNNKEL (reference sequence). This CDR3 has 15 amino acids.

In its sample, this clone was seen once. CDR3 amino acids: CARDRGNQPQHF. The CDR3 DNA follows: TGCGCCAGGGACAGGGGCAATCAGCCCCAGCATTTT. The genes are TRBV10-1 and TRBJ1-5; 8 bases agree with TRBD1. The CDR3 extends over 12 amino acids. V lost 9 bases and J lost 2; bases outside the gene matches: 0. Per germline, CDR1 WNHNN and CDR2 SYGVQD (reference sequence).

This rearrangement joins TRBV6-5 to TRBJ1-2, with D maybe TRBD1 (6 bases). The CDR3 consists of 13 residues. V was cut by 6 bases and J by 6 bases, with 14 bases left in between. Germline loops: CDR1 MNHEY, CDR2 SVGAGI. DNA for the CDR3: TGTGCCAGCAGCACACAGGGTTTGGATGGCTACACCTTC. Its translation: CASSTQGLDGYTF.

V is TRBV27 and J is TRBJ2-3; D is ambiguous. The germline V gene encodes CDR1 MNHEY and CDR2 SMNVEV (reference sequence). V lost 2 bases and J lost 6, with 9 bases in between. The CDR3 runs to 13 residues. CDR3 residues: CASSLMAQDTQYF. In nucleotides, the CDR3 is TGTGCCAGCAGTTTAATGGCTCAGGATACGCAGTATTTT.

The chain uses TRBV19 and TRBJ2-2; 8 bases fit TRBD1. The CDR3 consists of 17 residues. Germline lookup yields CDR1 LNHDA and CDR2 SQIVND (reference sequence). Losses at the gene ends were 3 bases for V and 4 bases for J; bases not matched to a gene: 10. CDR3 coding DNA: TGTGCCAGTAGTATTCTGGGGCAGGGGGCCGGCACCGGGGAGCTGTTTTTT. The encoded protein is CASSILGQGAGTGELFF.

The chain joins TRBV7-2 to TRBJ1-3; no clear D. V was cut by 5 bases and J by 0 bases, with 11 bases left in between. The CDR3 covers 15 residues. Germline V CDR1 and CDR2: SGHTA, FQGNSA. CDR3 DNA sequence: TGTGCCAGCAGCCCGGACTCATACTCTGGAAACACCATATATTTT. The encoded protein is CASSPDSYSGNTIYF.

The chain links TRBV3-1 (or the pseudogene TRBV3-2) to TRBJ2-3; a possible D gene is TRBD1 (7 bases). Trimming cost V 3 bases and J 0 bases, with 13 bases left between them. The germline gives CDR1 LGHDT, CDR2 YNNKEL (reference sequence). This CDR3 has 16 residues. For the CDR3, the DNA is TGTGCCAGCAGCCACCAACAGGGGACTAGCACAGATACGCAGTATTTT. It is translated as CASSHQQGTSTDTQYF.

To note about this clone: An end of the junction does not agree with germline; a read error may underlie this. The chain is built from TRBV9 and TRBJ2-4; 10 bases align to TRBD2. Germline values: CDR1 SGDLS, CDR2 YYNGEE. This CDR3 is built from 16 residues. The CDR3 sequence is CTSSVVAGGPENIQYF. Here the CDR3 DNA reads TGTACCAGCAGCGTAGTAGCGGGGGGCCCCGAAAACATTCAGTACTTC.